Each of the 20 T cell receptor beta chains below was sequenced from the same sample in a study of cytomegalovirus exposure and HLA in healthy donors. Vbeta (60) and Jbeta (13) primers were used in the PCR. The protocol was immunoSEQ multiplex PCR, while the TCRdb copy is restricted to in-frame clones and leaves out a portion. Among about 130,000 clones listed, 75% to 90% were seen once. The sample comprised PBMCs. These TCRs come from a man aged 18-30 years in good health and CMV-seropositive.

The chain carries TRBV7-9 and TRBJ1-1; D gene ambiguous. Germline values: CDR1 SEHNR, CDR2 FQNEAQ (reference sequence). The germline V and J ends were trimmed by 1 base and 2 bases, with 8 bases remaining between them. The CDR3 has 14 amino acids. The CDR3 sequence is CASSLDAINTEAFF. The CDR3 region has the DNA TGTGCCAGCAGCTTAGATGCGATTAACACTGAAGCTTTCTTT.

The chain couples TRBV4-1 to TRBJ1-3; tentative D call: TRBD1 (5 bases). V was pared by 0 bases and J by 4 bases, with 10 bases between. Germline V lookup: CDR1 MGHRA, CDR2 YSYEKL. The CDR3 is made up of 15 amino acids. CDR3 DNA: TGCGCCAGCAGCCAAGATCCAGGGTCCGGAAACACCATATATTTT. Encoded protein: CASSQDPGSGNTIYF.

This clone was recorded once. The V gene is TRBV11-2, the J gene TRBJ2-2, with D uncertain. CDR3 size: 18 residues. Germline V lookup: CDR1 SGHAT, CDR2 FQNNGV. V was clipped by 2 bases and J by 0 bases, with 16 bases between them. CDR3 sequence: CASSLMVQLSANTGELFF. The DNA of the CDR3 is TGTGCCAGCAGCTTAATGGTACAGCTATCCGCGAACACCGGGGAGCTGTTTTTT.

The chain joins TRBV4-1 to TRBJ2-1, with D unclear. Trimming cost V 0 bases and J 2 bases, with 11 bases left between them. CDR3 length: 16 amino acids. CDR1 is MGHRA, CDR2 YSYEKL, per germline. CDR3: CASSQDPVAAYNEQFF. For the CDR3, the DNA is TGCGCCAGCAGCCAAGACCCCGTCGCGGCCTACAATGAGCAGTTCTTC.

CDR3 loop: CASSVAQGATNEKLFF. CDR3 in DNA: TGTGCCAGCAGTGTTGCCCAGGGGGCAACTAATGAAAAACTGTTTTTT. The gene calls are TRBV6-1 and TRBJ1-4; 7 positions agree with TRBD1. CDR1 is MNHNS and CDR2 is SASEGT in the germline V gene. There are 16 residues in the CDR3. Losses at the gene ends were 4 bases for V and 0 bases for J; bases not matched to a gene: 5.

The rearrangement uses TRBV10-1 and TRBJ1-6; TRBD1 is a possible D gene (6 bases). Trimming pared 0 bases from V and 7 bases from J, leaving 10 bases between. The CDR3 totals 15 residues. Germline CDR1 reads WNHNN; CDR2 reads SYGVQD (reference sequence). CDR3 coding DNA: TGCGCCAGCAGTGAGTCGCAGGGGATGAATTCACCCCTCCACTTT. It encodes CASSESQGMNSPLHF.

This chain links TRBV6-5 with TRBJ1-1; D gene uncertain. CDR1 is MNHEY, CDR2 SVGAGI, per germline. Trimming removed 7 bases at V and 0 bases at J, with 9 bases between. The CDR3 runs 13 residues. This CDR3 is CASTGLLNTEAFF. The CDR3 DNA is TGTGCCAGCACCGGACTTTTGAACACTGAAGCTTTCTTT.

The chain couples TRBV27 to TRBJ1-1, with D tentatively TRBD1 (6 bases). The V gene's germline CDR1 is MNHEY and CDR2 SMNVEV (reference sequence). Trimming stripped 7 bases from V and 3 bases from J, with 18 bases between. The CDR3 is 15 amino acids. The DNA for the CDR3 is TGTGCCAGCACCAGCAGCAGGGGTCGGTACACTGAAGCTTTCTTT. It is translated as CASTSSRGRYTEAFF.

The chain employs TRBV7-3 and TRBJ1-1, with 9 bases identical to TRBD1. The V and J ends lost 5 bases and 5 bases, in that order; junction bases with no gene match: 6. This CDR3 spans 14 amino acids. CDR1 is SGHTA and CDR2 is FQGTGA in the germline V gene. The DNA for the CDR3 is TGTGCCAGCAGCCTGGGACAGGGAGTGACTGAAGCTTTCTTT. Translating it yields CASSLGQGVTEAFF.

The chain has TRBV11-3 and TRBJ2-2; no reliable D call. V was pared by 5 bases and J by 6 bases, with 10 bases between. CDR3 length: 13 amino acids. Germline CDR1 reads SGHNT; CDR2 reads YENEEA. This CDR3 is CASSLLVAGELFF. DNA of the CDR3: TGTGCCAGCAGCCTCTTAGTGGCCGGGGAGCTGTTTTTT.

V gene TRBV28 combines with J gene TRBJ2-7; maybe TRBD1 (5 bases). The V end was cut by 2 bases, the J end by 4 bases, with 18 bases between. The CDR3 runs to 16 residues. Germline V CDR1 and CDR2: MDHEN, SYDVKM. CDR3 protein: CASSLRPGLGKYEQYF. CDR3 DNA: TGTGCCAGCAGTTTACGTCCAGGGCTGGGGAAATACGAGCAGTACTTC.

This clone was picked up a small number of times. The V gene is TRBV7-2, the J gene TRBJ1-3; maybe TRBD1 (5 bases). The germline gives CDR1 SGHTA, CDR2 FQGNSA. The CDR3 sequence is 15 residues long. The V gene lost 1 base and the J gene lost 8 bases, with 15 bases spanning the gap. For the CDR3, the DNA is TGTGCCAGCAGCTTAGGGCAGGGTCCCTCAGACACCATATATTTT. Its translation is CASSLGQGPSDTIYF.

V is TRBV5-4 and J is TRBJ2-2; 9 bases are shared with TRBD2. From germline, CDR1 is SGHNT and CDR2 YYREEE (reference sequence). Losses at the gene ends were 0 bases for V and 1 base for J; bases not matched to a gene: 1. The CDR3 covers 16 residues. The CDR3 sequence: CASSLGSGGNTGELFF. CDR3 nucleotide sequence: TGTGCCAGCAGCTTGGGTAGCGGGGGGAACACCGGGGAGCTGTTTTTT.

This clone was detected a few times. The CDR3 DNA is TGTGCCACATCGCCCCGGACAGATAATTCACCCCTCCACTTT. Its translation is CATSPRTDNSPLHF. The V call is TRBV10-3, the J call TRBJ1-6; tentative D call: TRBD1 (6 bases). Germline lookup yields CDR1 ENHRY and CDR2 SYGVKD. This CDR3 has 14 residues. V gave up 10 bases and J gave up 5 bases, with 15 bases separating them.

The CDR3 loop is CATSQSLETGNTDTQYF. CDR3 in DNA: TGTGCCACCAGCCAGAGTCTAGAGACAGGGAACACAGATACGCAGTATTTT. The chain couples TRBV15 to TRBJ2-3; 7 bases agree with TRBD1. With 5 bases clipped from V and 2 bases from J, the junction kept 13 bases outside the gene matches. Germline-derived CDR1 and CDR2 are LNHNV and YYDKDF (reference sequence). This CDR3 spans 17 amino acids.

This chain connects TRBV9 to TRBJ2-3; 7 bases map to TRBD2. V shed 0 bases and J 2 bases; nucleotides not matched to a gene: 6. Germline CDR1 is SGDLS and CDR2 is YYNGEE. The CDR3 totals 16 residues. This CDR3 reads CASSVEGRVHTDTQYF. As DNA, the CDR3 is TGTGCCAGCAGCGTAGAAGGGAGGGTTCACACAGATACGCAGTATTTT.

The sample holds one count of this clone. One junction end does not reproduce the germline sequence, and a read error may be involved. CDR3 sequence (DNA): TGTGCCAGCAGCTTAATCGGGCGGGGGGGCTTATACAGTGAGCAGTTCTTC. It translates to CASSLIGRGGLYSEQFF. The chain couples TRBV11-2 to TRBJ2-1; 9 nucleotides agree with TRBD2. The CDR3 is made up of 17 amino acids. Germline V gene sequence: CDR1 SGHAT, CDR2 FQNNGV.

The rearrangement links TRBV5-4 to TRBJ2-2, with D possibly matching TRBD2 (6 bases). Germline values: CDR1 SGHNT, CDR2 YYREEE (reference sequence). The CDR3 is 16 amino acids. V lost 0 bases and J lost 4, with 13 bases in between. CDR3 nucleotides: TGTGCCAGCAGCTTGGTGGGCGGGGTCGTCACCGGGGAGCTGTTTTTT. Protein product: CASSLVGGVVTGELFF. The full variable domain, with the rest looked up from reference TRBV5-4 and TRBJ2-2, is ETGVTQSPTHLIKTRGQQVTLRCSSQSGHNTVSWYQQALGQGPQFIFQYYREEENGRGNFPPRFSGLQFPNYSSELNVNALELDDSALYLCASSLVGGVVTGELFFGEGSRLTVL.

This clone has a handful of counts. The rearrangement joins TRBV2 to TRBJ1-2; D possibly corresponds to TRBD1 (5 bases). Trimming stripped 5 bases from V and 5 bases from J, with 9 bases between. The germline CDR1 and CDR2 sequences are SNHLY and FYNNEI. This CDR3 spans 12 amino acids. CDR3 nucleotide sequence: TGTGCCAGCAGTTTAGGGACTTATGGCTACACCTTC. It encodes CASSLGTYGYTF. The variable domain in full, completed from reference TRBV2 and TRBJ1-2, reads EPEVTQTPSHQVTQMGQEVILRCVPISNHLYFYWYRQILGQKVEFLVSFYNNEISEKSEIFDDQFSVERPDGSNFTLKIRSTKLEDSAMYFCASSLGTYGYTFGSGTRLTVV.

The rearrangement links TRBV4-1 to TRBJ2-1, with 10 bases fitting TRBD2. There are 16 residues in the CDR3. Germline CDR1 MGHRA, CDR2 YSYEKL. The ends lost 3 bases at V and 2 bases at J; junction bases unmatched: 4. CDR3 sequence (DNA): TGCGCCAGCAGCCACCTTAGCGGGGGGCCCTACAATGAGCAGTTCTTC. Protein product: CASSHLSGGPYNEQFF.